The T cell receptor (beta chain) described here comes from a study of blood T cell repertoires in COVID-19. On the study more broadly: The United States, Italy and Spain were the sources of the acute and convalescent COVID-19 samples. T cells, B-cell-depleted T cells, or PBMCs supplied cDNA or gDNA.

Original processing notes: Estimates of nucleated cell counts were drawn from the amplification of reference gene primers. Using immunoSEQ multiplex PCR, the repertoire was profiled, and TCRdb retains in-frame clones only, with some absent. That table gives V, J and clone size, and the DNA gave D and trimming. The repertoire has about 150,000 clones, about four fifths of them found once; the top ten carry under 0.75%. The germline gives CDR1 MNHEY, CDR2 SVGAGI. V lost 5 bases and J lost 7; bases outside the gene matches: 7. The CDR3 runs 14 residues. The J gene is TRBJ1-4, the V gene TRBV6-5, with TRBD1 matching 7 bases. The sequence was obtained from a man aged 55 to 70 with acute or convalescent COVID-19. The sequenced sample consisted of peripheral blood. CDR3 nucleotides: TGTGCCAGCAGTCGGACAGGCATGGGTGAAAAACTGTTTTTT. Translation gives CASSRTGMGEKLFF.